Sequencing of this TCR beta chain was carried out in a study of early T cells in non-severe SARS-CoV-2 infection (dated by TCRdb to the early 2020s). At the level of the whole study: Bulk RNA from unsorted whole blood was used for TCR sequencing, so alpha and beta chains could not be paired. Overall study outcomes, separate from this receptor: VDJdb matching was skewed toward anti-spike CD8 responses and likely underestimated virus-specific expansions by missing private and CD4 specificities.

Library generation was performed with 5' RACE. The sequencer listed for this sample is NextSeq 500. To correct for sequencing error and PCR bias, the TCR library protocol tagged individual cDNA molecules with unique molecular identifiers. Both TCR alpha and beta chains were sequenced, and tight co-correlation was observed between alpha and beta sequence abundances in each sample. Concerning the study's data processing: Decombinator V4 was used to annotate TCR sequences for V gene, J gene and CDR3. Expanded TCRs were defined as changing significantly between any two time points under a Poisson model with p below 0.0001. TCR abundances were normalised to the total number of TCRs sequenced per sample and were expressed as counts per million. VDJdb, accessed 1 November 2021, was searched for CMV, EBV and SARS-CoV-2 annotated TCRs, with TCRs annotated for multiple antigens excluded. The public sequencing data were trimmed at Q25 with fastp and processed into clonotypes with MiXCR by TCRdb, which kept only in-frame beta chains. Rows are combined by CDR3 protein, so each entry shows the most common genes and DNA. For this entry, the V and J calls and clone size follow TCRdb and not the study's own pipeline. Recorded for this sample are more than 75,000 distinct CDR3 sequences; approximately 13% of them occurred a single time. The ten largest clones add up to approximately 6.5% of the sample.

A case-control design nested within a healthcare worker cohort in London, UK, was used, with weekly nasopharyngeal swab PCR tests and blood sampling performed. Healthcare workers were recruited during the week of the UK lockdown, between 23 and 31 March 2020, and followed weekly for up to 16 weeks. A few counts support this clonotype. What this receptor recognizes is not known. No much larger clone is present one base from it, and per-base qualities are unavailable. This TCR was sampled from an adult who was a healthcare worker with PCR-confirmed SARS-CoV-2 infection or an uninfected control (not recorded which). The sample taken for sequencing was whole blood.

The CDR3 reads CASSLSGTGFNEQFF. At the DNA level, the sequence is TGTGCCAGCAGTTTATCTGGGACAGGGTTCAATGAGCAGTTCTTC. Rearrangement joined TRBV27 to TRBJ2-1, with 9 middle bases fitting TRBD1. From the germline V gene (reference sequence), CDR1 is MNHEY and CDR2 is SMNVEV. Taken from cysteine to phenylalanine, the CDR3 has 15 residues. CDR3 DNA only is kept here, 45 bases in frame from base 1. The germline V and J ends show losses of 0 bases and 6 bases respectively, and no gene match explains 3 bases of the junction.